The entry below gives a single T cell receptor (beta chain) sequence along with its context. The data were obtained in a study of OX40 agonist ivuxolimab in advanced cancers. Study at large: Intravenous ivuxolimab at 0.01 to 10 mg/kg was given to patients every 2 weeks. Each dose-escalation patient presented with hepatocellular carcinoma, melanoma, renal cell or head and neck cancer.

Sequencing was performed with immunoSEQ multiplex PCR; in TCRdb, only in-frame clones are kept and a portion is missing. Of more than 65,000 clones listed, around 92% are singletons. The V and J ends lost 1 base and 4 bases respectively, with 12 bases between them. Per germline, CDR1 SGHTS and CDR2 YDEGEE. The CDR3 loop spans 14 amino acids. V usage is TRBV5-8 and J usage is TRBJ2-7; tentative D call: TRBD1 (5 bases). The receptor comes from an adult with an advanced solid tumor such as melanoma, head and neck, liver or kidney cancer. Sample: CD4+ or CD8+ T cells sorted from blood, taken in a trial of the OX40 agonist ivuxolimab. The CDR3 DNA follows: TGTGCCAGCAGCTTGCGCCCAGGGTGGTACGAGCAGTACTTC. Protein: CASSLRPGWYEQYF.